This is a list of T cell receptor beta chains from one sample in a study of prognosis after radiotherapy for stage I lung cancer. TCRdb re-called the multiplex PCR reads with MiXCR, one entry per CDR3 protein. The repertoire consists of about 20,000 distinct CDR3 sequences, with around two fifths occurring once and the leading ten covering about a third. This specimen was PBMCs, taken before or after stereotactic body radiation therapy (not recorded which). The receptors originated from a donor at least 50 years old with non-small cell lung cancer. CDR3s include the opening cysteine and the closing phenylalanine or tryptophan. The D gene is left open where the match is weak. Only some rows state a clone size, as once, few, many or a class for expanded clones.

-	TRBV7-9	-	TRBJ1-2	TGTGCCAGCAGCCAGGACTGTGGGGGCTACACCTTC	CASSQDCGGYTF
TRBD2	TRBV11-3	many	TRBJ2-3	TGTGCCAGCAGCCCCGGACTAGCGGGAGTATCGACGCCCACAGATACGCAGTATTTT	CASSPGLAGVSTPTDTQYF
-	TRBV28	medium-sized	TRBJ2-7	TGTGCCAGCAGTGCGCAGGGTTTTGGGCGGAGGAGCTCCTACGAGCAGTACTTC	CASSAQGFGRRSSYEQYF
-	TRBV29-1	many	TRBJ1-1	TGCAGCGTTGACGGGGGGCTTACTGAAGCTTTCTTT	CSVDGGLTEAFF
TRBD1	TRBV6-1	-	TRBJ2-2	TGTGCCAGCAGTGAAACAGGGGGCAGCGTCACCTGGGAGCTGTTTTTT	CASSETGGSVTWELFF
TRBD1	TRBV4-3	many	TRBJ2-7	TGCGCCAGCAGCCTGGGGGGACAGGGGGCCCACGAGCAGTACTTC	CASSLGGQGAHEQYF
-	TRBV12-3/TRBV12-4	once	TRBJ1-2	TGTGCCAGCAGCCGCGGGAATGGCTACACCTTC	CASSRGNGYTF
TRBD2	TRBV24-1	many	TRBJ2-1	TGTGCCACCAGTGTTAAACCGGGACTAGCGGGAGGCCGTCTCTACAATGAGCAGTTCTTC	CATSVKPGLAGGRLYNEQFF
TRBD2	TRBV5-4	many	TRBJ2-1	TGTGCCAGCAGCTCAATCAGCGGGGGCAATGAGCAGTTCTTC	CASSSISGGNEQFF
TRBD1	TRBV20-1	many	TRBJ2-7	TGCAGTGCTCTGGTAGGGACAGGGAACTACGAGCAGTACTTC	CSALVGTGNYEQYF
TRBD2	TRBV7-2	-	TRBJ2-2	TGTGCCAGCAACTTATCCGGACTAGCTGCCAACACCGGGGAGCTGTTTTTT	CASNLSGLAANTGELFF
-	TRBV18	-	TRBJ2-4	TGTGCCAGCTCACTTTGGGGGCCCGGGGTAACCAAAAACATTCAGTACTTC	CASSLWGPGVTKNIQYF
-	TRBV20-1	few	TRBJ1-2	TGCAGTGCTTCTGGAAGGTGGGGTAACTATGGCTACACCTTC	CSASGRWGNYGYTF
-	TRBV18	-	TRBJ1-1	TGTGCCAGCTCTCTTCAAAACAGTCCTGAAGCTTTCTTT	CASSLQNSPEAFF
-	TRBV10-3	many	TRBJ1-2	TGTGCCATCAGTGAGTACAGGAACTATGGCTACACCTTC	CAISEYRNYGYTF
TRBD1	TRBV11-2	many	TRBJ2-5	TGTGCCAGCAGCTTAGTGGGGACCGGGACAGGGGAGAGGGAGACCCAGTACTTC	CASSLVGTGTGERETQYF